This T cell receptor (beta chain) stems from a study of cytomegalovirus exposure and HLA in healthy donors. Study-level background: There were 117 million unique TCR beta sequences, drawn from 150 million to 200 million T cells, in an earlier analysis.

In regard to this clone: Its antigen is undetermined.

PCR employed 60 Vbeta and 13 Jbeta primers. Original processing methods: A later analysis tallied approximately 80 million unique TCR beta chains, roughly 11 million of them shared. Generated by immunoSEQ multiplex PCR, the TCRdb table keeps only in-frame clones and is missing some. V and J calls plus clone size are reproduced from that table; the DNA served to infer D and trimming. Among approximately 100,000 clones listed, nearly 80% were seen once. Study findings and constraints: Most TCR sequences were uncommon, yet certain public TCRs appeared in many donors. Accurate prediction of HLA-A and HLA-B alleles (for most subjects) was reportedly achieved from TCR beta sequences.

The CDR3 loop spans 16 amino acids. V was clipped by 2 bases and J by 7 bases, with 15 bases between them. Per germline, CDR1 SNHLY and CDR2 FYNNEI. The rearrangement joins TRBV2 to TRBJ1-6, with D maybe TRBD1 (6 bases). Specimen: PBMCs. This TCR was sampled from a man aged 55-75 years in good health and CMV-seropositive. Here the CDR3 DNA reads TGTGCCAGCAGTGAACGCAGGCGGCAGGGGAATTCACCCCTCCACTTT. Its protein is CASSERRRQGNSPLHF.